Listed below are T cell receptor beta chains from one sample, sequenced in a study of T cells in tumors after PD-1 blockade. Using immunoSEQ multiplex PCR, the repertoire was profiled, and TCRdb retains in-frame clones only, with some absent. Of around 45,000 clones in the sample, roughly 84% were seen once. Sequenced here: PBMCs, sampled before anti-PD-1 therapy. These receptors were taken from a human donor with advanced basal cell or squamous cell carcinoma (not recorded which). Both conserved end residues are part of each CDR3. The order of the fields is D gene, clone size, V gene, J gene, CDR3 protein, CDR3 DNA. The D gene is left open where the match is weak. Some rows mark clone size as missing; the rest say once, few, many or name a class of expanded clone.

>NA|NA|TRBV15|TRBJ2-2
CATSRLGGRDTGELFF
TGTGCCACCAGCAGACTGGGGGGGCGCGACACCGGGGAGCTGTTTTTT
>NA|few|TRBV4-1|TRBJ2-7
CASSPGGGSYEQYF
TGCGCCAGCAGTCCAGGGGGAGGCTCCTACGAGCAGTACTTC
>NA|NA|TRBV28|TRBJ1-2
CASTAADRRVDGYTF
TGTGCCAGCACCGCAGCCGACAGGCGGGTTGATGGCTACACCTTC
>NA|NA|TRBV7-8|TRBJ1-5
CASRLQDRDSNQPQHF
TGTGCCAGCAGATTACAGGATAGGGATAGCAATCAGCCCCAGCATTTT
>NA|many|TRBV5-1|TRBJ1-1
CASSYGPGNTEAFF
TGCGCCAGCAGCTACGGACCCGGGAACACTGAAGCTTTCTTT
>TRBD1|once|TRBV12-5|TRBJ2-7
CASGLATGVPEQYF
TGTGCTAGTGGTTTGGCGACAGGGGTCCCCGAGCAGTACTTC
>NA|NA|TRBV3-1/TRBV3-2|TRBJ1-5
CASSQEGHLHF
TGTGCCAGCAGCCAAGAAGGTCACCTGCATTTT
>TRBD1|NA|TRBV5-8|TRBJ2-2
CASRSPTGGYDTGELFF
TGTGCCAGCAGGAGCCCGACAGGGGGCTACGACACCGGGGAGCTGTTTTTT
>NA|NA|TRBV7-6|TRBJ2-7
CASSLVRFREQYF
TGTGCCAGCAGCCTAGTCCGGTTTAGGGAGCAGTACTTC
>NA|NA|TRBV13|TRBJ1-4
CASSSRRAGLEEKLFF
TGTGCCAGCAGCTCCCGGAGGGCCGGCCTTGAGGAAAAACTGTTTTTT
>NA|few|TRBV3-1/TRBV3-2|TRBJ1-2
CASSQGDFGYTF
TGTGCCAGCAGCCAAGGGGATTTTGGCTACACCTTC
>NA|once|TRBV6-6|TRBJ2-4
CASREGPKGENIQYF
TGTGCCAGCAGGGAGGGGCCGAAGGGTGAAAACATTCAGTACTTC
>TRBD2|NA|TRBV2|TRBJ2-1
CASRTSGNNEQFF
TGTGCCAGCAGAACTAGCGGGAACAATGAGCAGTTCTTC
>NA|NA|TRBV4-1|TRBJ1-1
CASSQDGGSNTEAFF
TGCGCCAGCAGCCAAGATGGGGGATCGAACACTGAAGCTTTCTTT
>TRBD2|NA|TRBV6-5|TRBJ2-4
CASRDTSGRTNIQYF
TGTGCCAGCAGAGATACTAGCGGGAGAACGAACATTCAGTACTTC